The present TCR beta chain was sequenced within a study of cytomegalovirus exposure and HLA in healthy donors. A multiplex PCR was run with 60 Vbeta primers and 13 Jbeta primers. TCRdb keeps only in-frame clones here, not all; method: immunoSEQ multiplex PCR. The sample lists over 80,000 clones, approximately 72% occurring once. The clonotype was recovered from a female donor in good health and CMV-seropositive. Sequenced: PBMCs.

CDR3 DNA: TGTGCCAGCAGCTTAGGCCGAGGGTCGAAGGGCCAGCCCCAGCATTTT. Translating it yields CASSLGRGSKGQPQHF. The chain couples TRBV13 to TRBJ1-5; D remains ambiguous. V gave up 0 bases and J gave up 7 bases, with 16 bases separating them. Germline loops: CDR1 PRHDT, CDR2 FYEKMQ (reference sequence). The CDR3 is 16 amino acids.